A single sample is the source of the 15 T cell receptor beta chains below, sequenced in a study of blood T cell repertoires in COVID-19. The table came from immunoSEQ multiplex PCR; TCRdb's copy has only in-frame clones and leaves some out. This sample has approximately 70,000 clones, with 90% found just once. Sequenced input: peripheral blood. All receptors derive from a human donor in a cohort sampled during active COVID-19.

V gene TRBV6-2 or TRBV6-3 combines with J gene TRBJ1-2; 10 nucleotides match TRBD1. V lost 5 bases and J lost 4; bases outside the gene matches: 7. CDR1 is MNHEY, CDR2 SVGEGT, per germline. The CDR3 spans 15 residues. This CDR3 reads CASSDDRGRAYGYTF. The CDR3 nucleotides are TGTGCCAGCAGTGACGACAGGGGGCGCGCCTATGGCTACACCTTC.

In its sample, this clone was seen once. J is TRBJ1-1 and V is TRBV4-3; 8 bases are shared with TRBD1. The CDR3 is 13 residues long. Germline assignment: CDR1 LGHNA and CDR2 YSLEER. The trim removed 4 bases at V and 5 bases at J, leaving 3 bases unmatched. This chain's CDR3 is CASSLDRGTEAFF. As DNA, the CDR3 is TGCGCCAGCAGCCTCGACAGGGGAACTGAAGCTTTCTTT.

The chain carries TRBV9 and TRBJ2-7, with 10 bases lining up with TRBD1. The germline gives CDR1 SGDLS, CDR2 YYNGEE. The CDR3 totals 14 residues. V dropped 3 bases and J dropped 3; count of bases not matched to a gene: 3. CDR3 loop: CASSDRDRGYEQYF. The CDR3 DNA is TGTGCCAGCAGCGACCGGGACAGGGGCTACGAGCAGTACTTC.

The chain recombines TRBV19 with TRBJ1-2; 10 bases agree with TRBD1. Per germline, CDR1 LNHDA and CDR2 SQIVND (reference sequence). The CDR3 has 15 residues. V lost 3 bases, J lost 4 bases, and 5 bases stayed unmatched. CDR3 protein: CASSMTGTGAYGYTF. CDR3 coding DNA: TGTGCCAGTAGTATGACCGGGACAGGGGCCTATGGCTACACCTTC.

The J gene is TRBJ2-7, the V gene TRBV2; maybe TRBD2 (6 bases). This CDR3 contains 13 residues. V lost 10 bases to trimming and J lost 1 base, with 14 bases between them. CDR1 and CDR2 from the germline V gene are SNHLY and FYNNEI. The CDR3 bases are TGTGCCACCTCAGCGGGTGCTTCCTACGAGCAGTACTTC. Translated: CATSAGASYEQYF.

The chain has TRBV19 and TRBJ1-2; TRBD1 matches at 7 bases. This CDR3 spans 15 amino acids. The V gene's germline CDR1 is LNHDA and CDR2 SQIVND (reference sequence). V was clipped by 5 bases and J by 3 bases; unmatched bases: 9. CDR3 nucleotide sequence: TGTGCCAGTAGTTCCCTCAGGGGGAATGACTATGGCTACACCTTC. It codes for CASSSLRGNDYGYTF.

The rearrangement links TRBV7-9 to TRBJ2-1; 9 bases fit TRBD1. The CDR3 sequence is 18 residues long. Trimming removed 0 bases from V and 4 bases from J; junction bases left unmatched: 10. Germline assignment: CDR1 SEHNR and CDR2 FQNEAQ (reference sequence). The CDR3 loop reads CASSLALTGTGIYNEQFF. The CDR3, as DNA: TGTGCCAGCAGCTTAGCTCTGACCGGGACAGGGATTTACAATGAGCAGTTCTTC.

Written as DNA, the CDR3 is TGTGCCTGGAGTGAAGGGACAGGCAATCAGCCCCAGCATTTT. Translated: CAWSEGTGNQPQHF. The rearrangement uses TRBV30 and TRBJ1-5; 7 nucleotides agree with TRBD1. The CDR3 contains 14 residues. J gave up 2 bases and V 1 base, and 2 bases lay outside the gene matches. The germline CDR1 and CDR2 sequences are GTSNPN and SVGIG (reference sequence).

The chain joins TRBV19 to TRBJ2-3; D is ambiguous. The CDR3 loop spans 12 amino acids. The germline CDR1 and CDR2 sequences are LNHDA and SQIVND (reference sequence). The germline V and J ends were trimmed by 7 bases and 1 base, with 6 bases remaining between them. As DNA, the CDR3 is TGTGCCAGTATTTCCGGCACAGATACGCAGTATTTT. It encodes CASISGTDTQYF. Based on the CDR3 plus reference TRBV19 and TRBJ2-3, the full variable domain is DGGITQSPKYLFRKEGQNVTLSCEQNLNHDAMYWYRQDPGQGLRLIYYSQIVNDFQKGDIAEGYSVSREKKESFPLTVTSAQKNPTAFYLCASISGTDTQYFGPGTRLTVL.

This rearrangement joins TRBV27 to TRBJ2-7, with D perhaps TRBD2 (7 bases). In germline, CDR1 is MNHEY, CDR2 SMNVEV (reference sequence). CDR3 length: 12 amino acids. V was clipped by 5 bases and J by 6 bases, with 11 bases between them. CDR3 DNA sequence: TGTGCCAGCAGTACCGGGGGGCCCGAGCAGTACTTC. Translation gives CASSTGGPEQYF.

This chain uses TRBV12-5 with TRBJ2-7, with 8 bases fitting TRBD2. Germline trimming cut 0 bases from V and 0 bases from J; bases unmatched to any gene: 10. CDR3 length: 18 amino acids. Germline CDR1 reads LGHNT; CDR2 reads FRNRAP. The CDR3 sequence: CASGLVPWREVSSYEQYF. The CDR3 region has the DNA TGTGCTAGTGGTTTGGTCCCTTGGCGGGAGGTAAGCTCCTACGAGCAGTACTTC.

The gene calls are TRBV18 and TRBJ2-7, with D possibly being TRBD2 (5 bases). Germline CDR1 and CDR2: KGHSH and LQKENI. Trimming took 0 bases from V and 3 from J, leaving 15 bases between them. The CDR3 covers 16 residues. CDR3 protein: CASSPPVGSGNYEQYF. Here the CDR3 DNA reads TGTGCCAGCTCACCACCTGTAGGGAGTGGGAACTACGAGCAGTACTTC.

The chain couples TRBV7-2 to TRBJ1-6; TRBD1 aligns across 11 bases. V shed 5 bases, J shed 13 bases, and the junction held 7 bases outside the gene matches. Germline CDR1 is SGHTA and CDR2 is FQGNSA. This CDR3 spans 14 amino acids. In DNA, the CDR3 is TGTGCCAGCAGCCCCGGACAGGGGGCCCTTCCCCTCCACTTT. Amino acids: CASSPGQGALPLHF. The full variable domain, its missing parts supplied by reference TRBV7-2 and TRBJ1-6, is GAGVSQSPSNKVTEKGKDVELRCDPISGHTALYWYRQSLGQGLEFLIYFQGNSAPDKSGLPSDRFSAERTGGSVSTLTIQRTQQEDSAVYLCASSPGQGALPLHFGNGTRLTVT.

A few counts support this clone. This rearrangement joins TRBV6-1 to TRBJ1-1; D gene uncertain. CDR1 MNHNS and CDR2 SASEGT come from the germline V gene. V was shortened by 2 bases and J by 8 bases, with 15 bases between the two germline ends. The CDR3 has 14 residues. The CDR3 sequence is CASSETAGAKEAFF. The CDR3 DNA reads TGTGCCAGCAGTGAAACAGCAGGTGCCAAAGAAGCTTTCTTT.

The V and J genes are TRBV6-5 and TRBJ1-5, with TRBD1 identical over 10 bases. The CDR3 totals 14 residues. Germline loops: CDR1 MNHEY, CDR2 SVGAGI. With V trimmed by 7 bases and J by 4 bases, 4 bases remained unmatched. CDR3 protein: CASKRDRGNQPQHF. As DNA, the CDR3 is TGTGCCAGCAAACGGGACAGGGGTAATCAGCCCCAGCATTTT.